Listed below are T cell receptor beta chains from one sample, sequenced in a study of blood T cell repertoires in COVID-19. Some clones are missing from TCRdb's copy, which holds only in-frame ones; the method was immunoSEQ multiplex PCR. The data show about 270,000 clones, around 88% seen once. Sequencing was done on a sample of PBMCs or T cells enriched from blood (not recorded which). The receptor set was obtained from a woman aged 40 to 50 with acute COVID-19. Both conserved end residues are trimmed from each CDR3. Each record gives: V gene, CDR3 protein.

v_gene: TRBV11-3
CDR3aa: ASSQRVDTEAF

v_gene: TRBV6-2/TRBV6-3
CDR3aa: ASSDDRGRANYGYT

v_gene: TRBV30
CDR3aa: AWSALSGGGSGYT

v_gene: TRBV6-5
CDR3aa: ASSYSGLYSGNTIY

v_gene: TRBV24-1
CDR3aa: ATRGRTNEKLF

v_gene: TRBV6-1
CDR3aa: ASSDGAEGTQY

v_gene: TRBV28
CDR3aa: ASSSTGAYTGELF

v_gene: TRBV7-6
CDR3aa: ASSSTPGQGSGGYT

v_gene: TRBV5-6
CDR3aa: ASSLVGLRSWGYT

v_gene: TRBV6-2/TRBV6-3
CDR3aa: ASSYDRGSESPLH

v_gene: TRBV6-4
CDR3aa: ASSDRDRLLGNTIY

v_gene: TRBV5-4
CDR3aa: ASSPWGTGVTDTQY

v_gene: TRBV5-1
CDR3aa: ASSPGTSGSFGNIQY

v_gene: TRBV28
CDR3aa: ASSHPTGLAGQF

v_gene: TRBV6-1
CDR3aa: ASSEAQAGGEKLF

v_gene: TRBV9
CDR3aa: ASSVDNPGTTGETQY

v_gene: TRBV5-1
CDR3aa: ASSLSAGGDEKLF

v_gene: TRBV9
CDR3aa: ASSVAGTPTLLF

v_gene: TRBV18
CDR3aa: ASSSEDGETQY

v_gene: TRBV27
CDR3aa: ASSFSLDSRYGYT

v_gene: TRBV25-1
CDR3aa: ASSELTGGNYGYT

v_gene: TRBV11-2
CDR3aa: ASSLGQAIT

v_gene: TRBV19
CDR3aa: ASSIYQGTEAF

v_gene: TRBV5-1
CDR3aa: ASSLAVGQDTEAF

v_gene: TRBV7-6
CDR3aa: ASSPQGVYEKLF

v_gene: TRBV7-6
CDR3aa: ASKQAVNSYEQY

v_gene: TRBV5-1
CDR3aa: ASSLAGGSYEQY